These T cell receptor beta chains were read from a single sample in a study of cytomegalovirus exposure and HLA in healthy donors. Clones were sequenced by immunoSEQ multiplex PCR, and TCRdb holds only the in-frame ones, with some missing. In all, the sample yields about 130,000 clones. Sequencing used PBMCs. These receptor sequences come from a woman aged 40 to 50 in good health and CMV-seronegative. CDR3s leave out the opening cysteine and the closing phenylalanine or tryptophan. Each record gives: CDR3 protein, D gene, V gene, J gene. A D gene is named only where the DNA matches it firmly.

CDR3aa: ASSISRDSDRYGYT; d_gene: TRBD1; v_gene: TRBV19; j_gene: TRBJ1-2
CDR3aa: ASSQMGPLDTQY; d_gene: .; v_gene: TRBV4-1; j_gene: TRBJ2-3
CDR3aa: SFAWSGTEAF; d_gene: .; v_gene: TRBV29-1; j_gene: TRBJ1-1
CDR3aa: ASSYGGGKDTQY; d_gene: TRBD2; v_gene: TRBV6-5; j_gene: TRBJ2-3
CDR3aa: ASSQTKSKLGIRVRGDQPQH; d_gene: .; v_gene: TRBV4-2; j_gene: TRBJ1-5
CDR3aa: ASSLGDSYNEQF; d_gene: TRBD1; v_gene: TRBV5-6; j_gene: TRBJ2-1
CDR3aa: ASSPGLAPTNYGYT; d_gene: .; v_gene: TRBV18; j_gene: TRBJ1-2
CDR3aa: ASSLAGDPYGYT; d_gene: .; v_gene: TRBV4-3; j_gene: TRBJ1-2
CDR3aa: ASSPGLAGYEQY; d_gene: TRBD2; v_gene: TRBV18; j_gene: TRBJ2-7
CDR3aa: ASSFSGTGGSGANVLT; d_gene: TRBD1; v_gene: TRBV5-1; j_gene: TRBJ2-6
CDR3aa: ASSRGLAGGNEQF; d_gene: TRBD2; v_gene: TRBV18; j_gene: TRBJ2-1
CDR3aa: ASSYSGALRPQH; d_gene: .; v_gene: TRBV6-6; j_gene: TRBJ1-5
CDR3aa: ASSLAAGWAF; d_gene: .; v_gene: TRBV7-9; j_gene: TRBJ1-1
CDR3aa: ASSQDRGQGRTQY; d_gene: TRBD1; v_gene: TRBV4-2; j_gene: TRBJ2-5
CDR3aa: ASSQESFNSPLH; d_gene: .; v_gene: TRBV4-2; j_gene: TRBJ1-6
CDR3aa: ASSSWDTNTGELF; d_gene: .; v_gene: TRBV9; j_gene: TRBJ2-2
CDR3aa: AISRTGRGETQY; d_gene: TRBD1; v_gene: TRBV10-3; j_gene: TRBJ2-5
CDR3aa: ASAAGGYNEQF; d_gene: TRBD1; v_gene: TRBV7-3; j_gene: TRBJ2-1
CDR3aa: ASSITGDYGYT; d_gene: TRBD1; v_gene: TRBV19; j_gene: TRBJ1-2
CDR3aa: ASSLHAINQPQH; d_gene: .; v_gene: TRBV7-2; j_gene: TRBJ1-5
CDR3aa: ASSPHSQPQH; d_gene: .; v_gene: TRBV10-1; j_gene: TRBJ1-5
CDR3aa: ASSLEMGVGQPQH; d_gene: .; v_gene: TRBV7-8; j_gene: TRBJ1-5
CDR3aa: ASSVSASPGAGDTEAF; d_gene: .; v_gene: TRBV9; j_gene: TRBJ1-1
CDR3aa: AISPTGEGSTEAF; d_gene: .; v_gene: TRBV10-3; j_gene: TRBJ1-1
CDR3aa: ASTRGGGEETQY; d_gene: .; v_gene: TRBV5-1; j_gene: TRBJ2-5
CDR3aa: ASSPEGGAWVNEQF; d_gene: TRBD2; v_gene: TRBV7-8; j_gene: TRBJ2-1
CDR3aa: ASSLQDTGELF; d_gene: .; v_gene: TRBV7-6; j_gene: TRBJ2-2
CDR3aa: ASSRLTGVNTGELF; d_gene: TRBD1; v_gene: TRBV4-3; j_gene: TRBJ2-2
CDR3aa: ASSFNGGLTDTQY; d_gene: .; v_gene: TRBV5-1; j_gene: TRBJ2-3
CDR3aa: AISQGATGNTIY; d_gene: TRBD1; v_gene: TRBV10-3; j_gene: TRBJ1-3
CDR3aa: ASSLTYGGQGALGGEQF; d_gene: TRBD1; v_gene: TRBV7-3; j_gene: TRBJ2-1
CDR3aa: ASSLYQAAGNTIY; d_gene: .; v_gene: TRBV5-8; j_gene: TRBJ1-3
CDR3aa: ASSLLSGMNTEAF; d_gene: .; v_gene: TRBV6-5; j_gene: TRBJ1-1
CDR3aa: ASSESTRDEKLF; d_gene: .; v_gene: TRBV6-5; j_gene: TRBJ1-4
CDR3aa: ASSRSENQPQH; d_gene: .; v_gene: TRBV7-2; j_gene: TRBJ1-5
CDR3aa: ASSLTGGAGYGYT; d_gene: .; v_gene: TRBV7-3; j_gene: TRBJ1-2
CDR3aa: SVDKGDYEQY; d_gene: .; v_gene: TRBV29-1; j_gene: .
CDR3aa: ASSVAPWGKGADTQY; d_gene: .; v_gene: TRBV9; j_gene: TRBJ2-3
CDR3aa: ASSLKLSGNTIY; d_gene: .; v_gene: TRBV19; j_gene: TRBJ1-3
CDR3aa: ASSGTFSGGAAQY; d_gene: TRBD2; v_gene: TRBV6-5; j_gene: TRBJ2-5
CDR3aa: ASSQASTSGGEETQY; d_gene: TRBD2; v_gene: TRBV4-1; j_gene: TRBJ2-5
CDR3aa: ASSPRARGGNEKLF; d_gene: .; v_gene: TRBV5-6; j_gene: TRBJ1-4
CDR3aa: ASSQPGQAEAF; d_gene: TRBD1; v_gene: TRBV4-1; j_gene: TRBJ1-1
CDR3aa: ASSWTGGRETQY; d_gene: TRBD2; v_gene: TRBV5-4; j_gene: TRBJ2-5
CDR3aa: ASSPGGTDIRPQH; d_gene: TRBD1; v_gene: TRBV18; j_gene: TRBJ1-5
CDR3aa: ASTPHGGLLGYT; d_gene: .; v_gene: TRBV6-1; j_gene: TRBJ1-2
CDR3aa: ASTRLAEGTEAF; d_gene: .; v_gene: TRBV19; j_gene: TRBJ1-1
CDR3aa: ASSEFSNTEAF; d_gene: .; v_gene: TRBV6-1; j_gene: TRBJ1-1
CDR3aa: ASSSSSGTYGYT; d_gene: .; v_gene: TRBV7-2; j_gene: TRBJ1-2
CDR3aa: ASSVSSGSTDTQY; d_gene: TRBD2; v_gene: TRBV9; j_gene: TRBJ2-3
CDR3aa: ATSEERGGLQETQY; d_gene: TRBD2; v_gene: TRBV15; j_gene: TRBJ2-5
CDR3aa: ASSVGQGSGANVLT; d_gene: TRBD1; v_gene: TRBV6-1; j_gene: TRBJ2-6
CDR3aa: ASSLSSAGPGETQY; d_gene: .; v_gene: TRBV7-3; j_gene: TRBJ2-5
CDR3aa: ASSAGQGNQPQH; d_gene: TRBD1; v_gene: TRBV7-9; j_gene: TRBJ1-5
CDR3aa: ASSPSGTFRGSPLH; d_gene: .; v_gene: TRBV5-1; j_gene: TRBJ1-6
CDR3aa: ASSLLGGRGTEAF; d_gene: .; v_gene: TRBV7-9; j_gene: TRBJ1-1
CDR3aa: ASSLSDSYGYT; d_gene: .; v_gene: TRBV5-1; j_gene: TRBJ1-2